This T cell receptor (beta chain) emerged from a study of blood T cell repertoires in COVID-19. V shed 0 bases and J shed 9 bases, with 15 bases lying between them. The CDR3 spans 14 residues. Germline loops: CDR1 LNHDA, CDR2 SQIVND (reference sequence). Sequencing used immunoSEQ multiplex PCR; TCRdb keeps in-frame clones, though not all of them. The table lists tens of thousands of clones, nearly 90% of them singletons. The receptor comes from a man in his sixties with active or convalescent COVID-19. J is TRBJ2-7 and V is TRBV19, with D possibly TRBD1 on 5 matching bases. The specimen sequenced was peripheral blood. The CDR3 DNA follows: TGTGCCAGTAGTATAGATCTGAGACAGTCGGGGCAGTACTTC. Its protein product is CASSIDLRQSGQYF. The entire variable domain, with the rest obtained from reference TRBV19 and TRBJ2-7, is as follows: DGGITQSPKYLFRKEGQNVTLSCEQNLNHDAMYWYRQDPGQGLRLIYYSQIVNDFQKGDIAEGYSVSREKKESFPLTVTSAQKNPTAFYLCASSIDLRQSGQYFGPGTRLTVT.